The sequence of this TCR beta chain was determined in a study of control samples from healthy donors and cancer patients. Comment on this clone: The same CDR3 is also encoded by other DNA sequences in this sample.

Clones were read by immunoSEQ multiplex PCR, and TCRdb kept only the in-frame ones, dropping some. The profile shows 95,000 to 150,000 clones, about 86% of them singletons. V lost 0 bases to trimming and J lost 0 bases, with 2 bases between them. Germline-derived CDR1 and CDR2 are SGHRS and YFSETQ. CDR3 size: 13 residues. The sequence was collected from a man aged 30 to 45 in good health. The V and J genes are TRBV5-1 and TRBJ2-3; no reliable D call. Sequencing input: blood. The CDR3 loop is CASSLASTDTQYF. In DNA form, the CDR3 reads TGCGCCAGCAGCTTGGCTAGCACAGATACGCAGTATTTT. The full variable domain, with the rest looked up from reference TRBV5-1 and TRBJ2-3, is KAGVTQTPRYLIKTRGQQVTLSCSPISGHRSVSWYQQTPGQGLQFLFEYFSETQRNKGNFPGRFSGRQFSNSRSEMNVSTLELGDSALYLCASSLASTDTQYFGPGTRLTVL.